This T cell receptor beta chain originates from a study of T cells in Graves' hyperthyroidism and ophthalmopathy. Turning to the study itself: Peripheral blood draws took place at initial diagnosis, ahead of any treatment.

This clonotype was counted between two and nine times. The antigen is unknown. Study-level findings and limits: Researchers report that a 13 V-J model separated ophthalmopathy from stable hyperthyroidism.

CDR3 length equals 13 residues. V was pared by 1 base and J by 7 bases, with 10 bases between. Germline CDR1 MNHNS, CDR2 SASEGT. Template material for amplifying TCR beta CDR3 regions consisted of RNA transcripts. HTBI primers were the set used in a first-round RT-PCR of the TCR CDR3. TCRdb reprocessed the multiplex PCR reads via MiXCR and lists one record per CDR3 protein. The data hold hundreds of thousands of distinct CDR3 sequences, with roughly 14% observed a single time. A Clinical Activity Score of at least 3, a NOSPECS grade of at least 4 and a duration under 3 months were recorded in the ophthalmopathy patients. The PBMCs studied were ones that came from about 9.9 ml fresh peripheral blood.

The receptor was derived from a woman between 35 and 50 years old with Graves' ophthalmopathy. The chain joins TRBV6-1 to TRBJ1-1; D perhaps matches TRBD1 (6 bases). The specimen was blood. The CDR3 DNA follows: TGTGCCAGCAGTGAAGATCCACAGGGTGAAGCTTTCTTT. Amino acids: CASSEDPQGEAFF.